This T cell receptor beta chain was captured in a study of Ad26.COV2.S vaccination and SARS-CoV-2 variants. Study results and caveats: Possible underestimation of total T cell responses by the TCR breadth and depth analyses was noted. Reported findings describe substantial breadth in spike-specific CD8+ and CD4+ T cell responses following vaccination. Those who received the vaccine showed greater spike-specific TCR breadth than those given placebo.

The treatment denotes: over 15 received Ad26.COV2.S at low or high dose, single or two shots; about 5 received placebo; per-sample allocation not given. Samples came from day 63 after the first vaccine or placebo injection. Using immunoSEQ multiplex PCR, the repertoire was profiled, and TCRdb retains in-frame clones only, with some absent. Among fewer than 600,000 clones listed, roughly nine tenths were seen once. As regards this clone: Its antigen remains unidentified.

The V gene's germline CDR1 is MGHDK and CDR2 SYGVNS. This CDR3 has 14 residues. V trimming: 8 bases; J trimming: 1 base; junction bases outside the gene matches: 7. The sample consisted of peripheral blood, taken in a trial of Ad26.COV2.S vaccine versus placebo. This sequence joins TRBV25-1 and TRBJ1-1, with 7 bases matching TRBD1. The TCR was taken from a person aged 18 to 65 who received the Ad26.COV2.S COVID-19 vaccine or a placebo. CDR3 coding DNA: TGTGCCAGCGGGACTCCAGGGGGGAACACTGAAGCTTTCTTT. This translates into CASGTPGGNTEAFF.